This entry features one T cell receptor (beta chain) sequence. Measured with immunoSEQ multiplex PCR; TCRdb has only the in-frame clones, and not every one. The sample carries some 45,000 clones, about 90% recorded once. This specimen comes from a study of OX40 agonist ivuxolimab in advanced cancers. In the study overall: Across the patients, intravenous ivuxolimab was delivered every 2 weeks at 0.01 to 10 mg/kg. Patients enrolled in dose escalation were diagnosed with hepatocellular carcinoma, melanoma, renal cell or head and neck cancer.

The germline V and J ends were trimmed by 1 base and 5 bases, with 0 bases remaining between them. Germline assignment: CDR1 MNHEY and CDR2 SMNVEV (reference sequence). The CDR3 runs 12 residues. Here the sequenced sample was CD4+ or CD8+ T cells sorted from blood, taken in a trial of the OX40 agonist ivuxolimab. This TCR derives from an adult with an advanced solid tumor such as melanoma, head and neck, liver or kidney cancer. This rearrangement joins TRBV27 to TRBJ1-6; D not certain. CDR3 in amino acids: CASSLYNSPLHF. CDR3 bases: TGTGCCAGCAGTTTATATAATTCACCCCTCCACTTT.